This T cell receptor (beta chain) is drawn from a study of metastatic and nonmetastatic thyroid tumors. Original data processing: Clinicopathological groups differed in CDR3, with these differences serving to build a distant-metastasis classifier for papillary thyroid cancer. TCRdb reprocessed the PCR reads via MiXCR. The V and J calls were not made by the authors but by TCRdb's processing. The repertoire holds 30,000 to 40,000 clones, approximately 30% seen once, with 7.8% in the top ten. This clone came up many times. At one boundary the junction diverges from the germline segment, which might be a read error. The same CDR3 can be traced to other DNA sequences in this sample. Germline loops: CDR1 SGDLS, CDR2 YYNGEE. There are 16 residues in the CDR3. Every patient underwent thyroid surgery untreated.

J is TRBJ2-2 and V is TRBV9; D is perhaps TRBD2 (6 bases). The sample was blood. The receptor comes from a female donor with papillary thyroid cancer or a benign thyroid nodule (not recorded which). Some clones in this sample may be carry-over from other donors' samples. The DNA for the CDR3 is TGTGCTAGCAGCGTAGGTGACGGGGGTCGAACCGGGGAGCTGTTTTTT. Amino acid sequence: CASSVGDGGRTGELFF.